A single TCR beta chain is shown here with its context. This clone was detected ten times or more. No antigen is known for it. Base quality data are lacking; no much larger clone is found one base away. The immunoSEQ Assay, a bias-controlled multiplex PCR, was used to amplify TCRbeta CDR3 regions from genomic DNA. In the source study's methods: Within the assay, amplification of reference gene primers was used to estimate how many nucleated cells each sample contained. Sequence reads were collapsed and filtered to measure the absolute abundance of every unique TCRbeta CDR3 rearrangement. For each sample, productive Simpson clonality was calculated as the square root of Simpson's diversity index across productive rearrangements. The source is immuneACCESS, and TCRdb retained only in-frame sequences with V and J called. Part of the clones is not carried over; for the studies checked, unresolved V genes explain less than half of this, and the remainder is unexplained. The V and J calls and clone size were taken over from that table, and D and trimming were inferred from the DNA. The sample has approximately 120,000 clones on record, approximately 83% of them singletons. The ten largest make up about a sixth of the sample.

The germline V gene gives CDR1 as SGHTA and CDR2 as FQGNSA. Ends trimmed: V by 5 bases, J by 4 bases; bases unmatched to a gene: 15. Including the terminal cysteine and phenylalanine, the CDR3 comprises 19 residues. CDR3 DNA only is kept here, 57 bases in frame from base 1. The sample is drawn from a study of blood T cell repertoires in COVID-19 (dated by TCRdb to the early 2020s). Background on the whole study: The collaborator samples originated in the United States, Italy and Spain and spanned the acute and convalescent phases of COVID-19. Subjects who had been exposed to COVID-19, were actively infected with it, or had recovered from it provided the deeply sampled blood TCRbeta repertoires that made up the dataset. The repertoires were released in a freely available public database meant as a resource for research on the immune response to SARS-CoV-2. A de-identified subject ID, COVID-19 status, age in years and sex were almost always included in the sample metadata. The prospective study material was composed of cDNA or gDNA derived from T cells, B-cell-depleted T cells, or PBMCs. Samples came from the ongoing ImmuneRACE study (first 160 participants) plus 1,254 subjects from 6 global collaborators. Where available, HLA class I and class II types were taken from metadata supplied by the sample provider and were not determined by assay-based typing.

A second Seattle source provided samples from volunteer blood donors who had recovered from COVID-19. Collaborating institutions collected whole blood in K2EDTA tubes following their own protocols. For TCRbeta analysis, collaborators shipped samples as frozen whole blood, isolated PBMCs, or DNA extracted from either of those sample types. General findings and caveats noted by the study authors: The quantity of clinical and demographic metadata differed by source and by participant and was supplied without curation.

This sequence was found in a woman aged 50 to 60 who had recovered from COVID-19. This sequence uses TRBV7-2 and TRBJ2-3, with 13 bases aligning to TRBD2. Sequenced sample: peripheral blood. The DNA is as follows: TGTGCCAGCAGCCCCCTACTAGCGGGGGGGCCCCCACGTCCAGATACGCAGTATTTT. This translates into CASSPLLAGGPPRPDTQYF.